This record looks at one T cell receptor beta chain sequence and its context. This record comes from a study of T cell changes during pregnancy in multiple sclerosis. TCRdb's table, derived via immunoSEQ multiplex PCR, lists solely in-frame clones and lacks some. Of 50,000 to 75,000 clones in the sample, about nine tenths are singletons; the top ten hold 3.3%. Between the trimmed V and J ends, which lost 4 bases and 6 bases, there was a span of 21 bases. The CDR3 has 16 amino acids. Germline-derived CDR1 and CDR2 are SGHNT and YYREEE (reference sequence). The sequence derives from a female donor in good health, enrolled as a control in a pregnancy study. The gene calls are TRBV5-4 and TRBJ2-3; tentatively, D is TRBD1 (5 bases). This material consisted of peripheral blood, taken in the first trimester of pregnancy. The CDR3 DNA follows: TGTGCCAGCAGCCTCGAAGGGGTATTAAGGACCGATACGCAGTATTTT. Translated: CASSLEGVLRTDTQYF.